Listed below are T cell receptor beta chains from one sample, sequenced in a study of OX40 agonist ivuxolimab in advanced cancers. Assay: immunoSEQ multiplex PCR; the TCRdb copy retains only in-frame clones and omits some. The sample gives tens of thousands of clones, roughly 89% of which show up once; 25% to 40% is in the top ten. The source was CD4+ or CD8+ T cells sorted from blood, collected in a trial of the OX40 agonist ivuxolimab. The receptor set was obtained from an adult with an advanced solid tumor such as melanoma, head and neck, liver or kidney cancer. Each CDR3 is given with its conserved first and last residue. The D gene is left open where the match is weak. Clone size is given for some rows only: seen once, a few or many times, or a class if the clone is expanded.

>TRBJ2-1|-|-|TRBV30
CAWSVGGASYNEQFF
TGTGCCTGGAGTGTGGGGGGGGCCTCCTACAATGAGCAGTTCTTC
>TRBJ1-4|-|-|TRBV9
CASSVTMNNEKLFF
TGTGCCAGCAGCGTAACGATGAATAATGAAAAACTGTTTTTT
>TRBJ1-5|-|-|TRBV4-2
CASRSSSNQPQHF
TGTGCCAGCAGGAGCAGCAGCAATCAGCCCCAGCATTTT
>TRBJ2-7|-|-|TRBV7-9
CASGPQYEQYF
TGTGCCAGCGGGCCCCAGTACGAGCAGTACTTC
>TRBJ2-1|-|TRBD2|TRBV7-9
CASSLGLGGRNEQFF
TGTGCCAGCAGCTTAGGACTTGGCGGGAGGAATGAGCAGTTCTTC
>TRBJ2-5|few|TRBD2|TRBV4-1
CASSQEIGLADQETQYF
TGCGCCAGCAGCCAAGAGATCGGACTAGCAGACCAAGAGACCCAGTACTTC
>TRBJ2-2|-|-|TRBV4-1
CASSLQVFTGELFF
TGCGCCAGCAGCCTACAGGTGTTCACCGGGGAGCTGTTTTTT
>TRBJ2-7|-|-|TRBV19
CASSIAAFPTLSSYEQYF
TGTGCCAGTAGTATAGCAGCCTTCCCAACGCTAAGCTCCTACGAGCAGTACTTC
>TRBJ2-1|-|-|TRBV19
CASSFRSSYNEQFF
TGTGCCAGTAGTTTCCGGAGCTCCTACAATGAGCAGTTCTTC
>TRBJ2-5|once|TRBD1|TRBV28
CASSPSQGARETQYF
TGTGCCAGCAGTCCCTCACAGGGGGCCAGGGAGACCCAGTACTTC
>TRBJ2-1|-|-|TRBV14
CASSQDVWGDEQFF
TGTGCCAGCAGCCAAGATGTGTGGGGGGATGAGCAGTTCTTC
>TRBJ1-5|-|-|TRBV4-1
CASSQETGPPTQHF
TGCGCCAGCAGCCAAGAGACAGGTCCCCCGACCCAGCATTTT
>TRBJ1-2|-|-|TRBV7-9
CASSLDGYGYTF
TGTGCCAGCAGCTTAGATGGATATGGCTACACCTTC
>TRBJ2-6|-|-|TRBV10-3
CAISESERGRPGANVLTF
TGTGCCATCAGTGAGTCTGAACGTGGGAGGCCTGGGGCCAACGTCCTGACTTTC
>TRBJ2-5|-|-|TRBV11-2
CASSSDSSQETQYF
TGTGCCAGCAGCTCCGACAGCAGCCAAGAGACCCAGTACTTC
>TRBJ2-1|-|-|TRBV21-1
CASSGEQGSYNEQFF
TGTGCCAGCAGTGGGGAACAGGGGTCCTACAATGAGCAGTTCTTC
>TRBJ1-2|once|TRBD1|TRBV11-2
CASSLGTGDGYTF
TGTGCCAGCAGCTTAGGGACAGGGGATGGCTACACCTTC
>TRBJ1-1|-|TRBD1|TRBV29-1
CSVQGGSYTEAFF
TGCAGCGTTCAGGGGGGGTCTTATACTGAAGCTTTCTTT
>TRBJ1-1|-|-|TRBV18
CASSPSGVTEAFF
TGTGCCAGCTCACCATCGGGAGTCACTGAAGCTTTCTTT
>TRBJ1-1|few|-|TRBV6-5
CASSYQGTFVF
TGTGCCAGCAGTTACCAGGGTACGTTTGTCTTT
>TRBJ1-2|-|TRBD1|TRBV10-3
CATFPGTGGLYYGYTF
TGTGCCACCTTCCCCGGGACAGGGGGTCTTTACTATGGCTACACCTTC
>TRBJ2-1|-|TRBD1|TRBV5-6
CASSLRDSYNEQFF
TGTGCCAGCAGCCTACGGGACAGCTACAATGAGCAGTTCTTC
>TRBJ1-4|-|-|TRBV9
CASSGPTGGNEKLFF
TGTGCCAGCAGCGGACCTACGGGGGGGAATGAAAAACTGTTTTTT
>TRBJ2-1|-|-|TRBV4-1
CASSQTGGPSYNEQFF
TGCGCCAGCAGCCAAACTGGGGGGCCCTCCTACAATGAGCAGTTCTTC
>TRBJ1-2|-|TRBD1|TRBV6-5
CASSRVLTGDGYTF
TGTGCCAGCAGCCGGGTATTGACAGGGGATGGCTACACCTTC
>TRBJ2-2|-|TRBD1|TRBV10-3
CAISNGTGGSTGELFF
TGTGCCATCAGCAATGGGACAGGGGGAAGCACCGGGGAGCTGTTTTTT
>TRBJ2-3|-|-|TRBV4-1
CASSQPTGGTDTQYF
TGCGCCAGCAGCCAGCCCACTGGGGGCACAGATACGCAGTATTTT
>TRBJ1-5|-|-|TRBV28
CAATPLGGGNQPQHF
TGTGCCGCCACCCCTCTAGGGGGTGGCAATCAGCCCCAGCATTTT
>TRBJ2-7|-|-|TRBV6-5
CASSYKTGREQYF
TGTGCCAGCAGTTACAAAACAGGGCGCGAGCAGTACTTC
>TRBJ1-1|-|-|TRBV6-5
CASSYSGALNTEAFF
TGTGCCAGCAGTTACTCAGGGGCTCTGAACACTGAAGCTTTCTTT
>TRBJ2-1|once|TRBD2|TRBV7-9
CASSIPGLAGNEQFF
TGTGCCAGCAGCATCCCGGGACTAGCGGGGAATGAGCAGTTCTTC
>TRBJ2-7|-|TRBD2|TRBV10-3
CAIRDPSGGYEQYF
TGTGCCATCAGGGACCCTAGCGGGGGTTACGAGCAGTACTTC
>TRBJ2-7|-|-|TRBV5-1
CASSLTQDYEQYF
TGCGCCAGCAGCTTGACTCAGGACTACGAGCAGTACTTC
>TRBJ2-5|-|TRBD2|TRBV5-6
CASGPSSASGVQETQYF
TGTGCCAGCGGGCCCTCGTCGGCTAGCGGGGTCCAAGAGACCCAGTACTTC
>TRBJ2-1|once|TRBD2|TRBV29-1
CSADRVGTSGRRAFYNEQFF
TGCAGCGCCGACAGGGTTGGGACTAGCGGGAGGAGGGCATTTTACAATGAGCAGTTCTTC
>TRBJ2-7|-|-|TRBV27
CASSASPQGYEQYF
TGTGCCAGCAGTGCCTCGCCACAGGGCTACGAGCAGTACTTC
>TRBJ1-6|-|-|TRBV5-8
CASSLGRTELRF
TGTGCCAGCAGCTTGGGACGGACAGAGCTTCGCTTT
>TRBJ1-4|-|-|TRBV19
CASSILGGLDEKLFF
TGTGCCAGTAGTATCCTAGGGGGTCTCGATGAAAAACTGTTTTTT
>TRBJ2-7|-|-|TRBV9
CASSVGGFSYEQYF
TGTGCCAGCAGCGTAGGCGGGTTCTCCTACGAGCAGTACTTC
>TRBJ1-2|-|-|TRBV27
CASSLSSGPLGYTF
TGTGCCAGCAGTTTATCATCCGGGCCTCTTGGCTACACCTTC
>TRBJ2-3|once|TRBD2|TRBV4-2
CASSQISSGEWADTQYF
TGTGCCAGCAGCCAAATAAGTAGCGGGGAATGGGCGGATACGCAGTATTTT
>TRBJ2-7|-|TRBD1|TRBV11-2
CASRAVKGTGDNEQYF
TGTGCCAGCAGAGCAGTTAAAGGGACAGGGGATAACGAGCAGTACTTC
>TRBJ2-5|-|TRBD1|TRBV19
CATRVEGQGNQETQYF
TGTGCCACCAGGGTCGAGGGACAGGGGAACCAAGAGACCCAGTACTTC
>TRBJ2-7|-|TRBD1|TRBV27
CASSLSGTGSYEQYF
TGTGCCAGCAGTTTATCGGGGACAGGTTCCTACGAGCAGTACTTC
>TRBJ2-7|-|-|TRBV29-1
CSSSSGYEQYF
TGCAGCTCGTCGAGCGGATACGAGCAGTACTTC
>TRBJ1-1|-|-|TRBV6-1
CASSDAGLDTEAFF
TGTGCCAGCAGCGACGCAGGGCTTGACACTGAAGCTTTCTTT
>TRBJ1-2|-|-|TRBV6-5
CASRDRLANYGYTF
TGTGCCAGCAGAGACAGGCTCGCGAACTATGGCTACACCTTC
>TRBJ2-7|-|TRBD2|TRBV28
CATGTSGRSTYEQYF
TGTGCCACCGGGACTAGCGGGAGATCAACCTACGAGCAGTACTTC